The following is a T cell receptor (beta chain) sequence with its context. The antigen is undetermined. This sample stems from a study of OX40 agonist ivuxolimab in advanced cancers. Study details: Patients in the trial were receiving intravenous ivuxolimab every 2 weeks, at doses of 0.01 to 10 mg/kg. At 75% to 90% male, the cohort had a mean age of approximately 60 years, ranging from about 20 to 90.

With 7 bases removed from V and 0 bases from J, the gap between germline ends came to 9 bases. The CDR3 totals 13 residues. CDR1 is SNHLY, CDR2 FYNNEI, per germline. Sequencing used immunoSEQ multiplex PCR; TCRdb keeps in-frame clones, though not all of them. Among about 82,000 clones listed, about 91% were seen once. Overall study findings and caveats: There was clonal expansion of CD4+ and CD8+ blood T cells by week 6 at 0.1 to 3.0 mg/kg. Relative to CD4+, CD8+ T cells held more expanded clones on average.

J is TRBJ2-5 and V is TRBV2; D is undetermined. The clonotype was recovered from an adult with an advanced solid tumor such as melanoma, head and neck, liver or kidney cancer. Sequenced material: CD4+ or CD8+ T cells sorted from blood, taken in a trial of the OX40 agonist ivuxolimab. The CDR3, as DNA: TGTGCCAGCAAAATGAACTACCAAGAGACCCAGTACTTC. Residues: CASKMNYQETQYF.